The T cell receptor beta chain under discussion was sequenced for a study of long-term antiretroviral therapy in people with HIV. Per the germline V gene, CDR1 is SGHRS and CDR2 is YFSETQ. Trimming shortened V by 2 bases and J by 1 base, and 10 bases separated the two germline ends. The CDR3 is 15 residues long. Assay version v3.0 of immunoSEQ was used, and it was run at survey level. TCRdb's table, derived via immunoSEQ multiplex PCR, lists solely in-frame clones and lacks some. The table includes under 20,000 clones, 78% detected once. V is TRBV5-1 and J is TRBJ2-1, with D tentatively TRBD1 or TRBD2 (5 bases each). The receptor was derived from a woman between 35 and 50 years old with HIV. Here the sequenced sample was unsorted PBMCs, taken 3.2 years after starting antiretroviral therapy. The DNA of the CDR3 is TGCGCCAGCAGCTTAGATGGGGGTTCCTACAATGAGCAGTTCTTC. It yields the protein CASSLDGGSYNEQFF.